A single T cell receptor beta chain is shown here with its context. The CDR3 sequence is 15 residues long. Germline V CDR1 and CDR2: SGHTA, FQGNSA. The V and J ends lost 2 bases and 0 bases respectively, with 5 bases between them. The data originate from a study of OX40 agonist ivuxolimab in advanced cancers. The wider study: Prior anti-PD-1, anti-PD-L1 or anti-CTLA-4 therapy was allowed; around 40% had some. Three patients, one with hepatocellular carcinoma and two with cutaneous melanoma, responded partially.

TCRdb's copy holds only in-frame clones and misses some; the assay was immunoSEQ multiplex PCR. The sample has 75,000 to 95,000 clones, 91% seen once. This sample comprised CD4+ or CD8+ T cells sorted from blood, obtained in a trial of the OX40 agonist ivuxolimab. J is TRBJ2-6 and V is TRBV7-2; D ambiguous. The receptor comes from an adult with an advanced solid tumor such as melanoma, head and neck, liver or kidney cancer. CDR3 coding DNA: TGTGCCAGCAGCTTATGGAACTCTGGGGCCAACGTCCTGACTTTC. This sequence encodes CASSLWNSGANVLTF.